A single sample gave rise to the 20 T cell receptor beta chains below, sequenced in a study of CD8+CD57+ T cells in acquired aplastic anemia. Patients chosen for sequencing had CD8+CD57+ cells that had expanded, as shown by flow cytometry. CDR3 and TCR beta VDJ profiling relied on genomic DNA as the template. TCRdb passed the reads through MiXCR, listing each CDR3 protein once. The sample carries roughly 180,000 distinct CDR3 sequences, almost 50% recorded once. Source material: sorted CD4+, CD8+, or CD8+CD57+ T cells (not recorded which) from PBMCs. These receptors all come from a human donor with aplastic anemia.

This clonotype was seen ten or more times. The V gene is TRBV2, the J gene TRBJ2-3; 14 bases are a match to TRBD2. Trimming at V came to 6 bases and at J to 3 bases, leaving 8 bases not matched to a gene. In germline, CDR1 is SNHLY, CDR2 FYNNEI. This CDR3 region has 17 residues. The chain's CDR3 is CASRTTSGGAYTDTQYF. CDR3 coding DNA: TGTGCCAGCAGGACGACTAGCGGGGGGGCATATACAGATACGCAGTATTTT.

Ten or more counts support this clonotype. J is TRBJ2-1 and V is TRBV6-6; 8 positions match TRBD2. This CDR3 region has 13 residues. Germline V CDR1 and CDR2: MNHNY, SVGAGI (reference sequence). The ends lost 8 bases at V and 9 bases at J; junction bases unmatched: 9. CDR3 coding DNA: TGTGCCAGCCAACGCGGCGGGGGGAGTGAGCAGTTCTTC. This codes for CASQRGGGSEQFF.

Note on this clonotype: Possible read error: a much larger clone is one base away. The genes are TRBV5-4 and TRBJ1-6; 7 bases line up with TRBD1. The CDR3 is 16 residues long. Per the germline V gene, CDR1 is SGHNT and CDR2 is YYREEE (reference sequence). The CDR3 DNA reads as TGTGCCAGCAGCTTGTACAGGGGAAACTATAATTCACCCCCCCACTTT. As protein: CASSLYRGNYNSPPHF.

The chain has TRBV20-1 and TRBJ2-7, with TRBD1 matching 9 bases. From germline, CDR1 is DFQATT and CDR2 SNEGSKA (reference sequence). The V and J ends lost 7 bases and 3 bases, in that order; junction bases with no gene match: 7. The CDR3 has 13 amino acids. The chain's CDR3 is CSVTGTGCYEQYF. The CDR3 DNA is TGCAGTGTTACCGGGACAGGGTGCTACGAGCAGTACTTC.

This chain connects TRBV15 to TRBJ2-5; 9 bases are a match to TRBD2. The CDR3 is made up of 17 amino acids. Per the germline V gene, CDR1 is LNHNV and CDR2 is YYDKDF (reference sequence). V lost 3 bases to trimming and J lost 6 bases; unmatched junction nucleotides: 14. The CDR3 DNA sequence: TGTGCCACCAGCAGTGACATGGCGGGGGGGTCCTCCAAGACCCAGTACTTC. Its translation: CATSSDMAGGSSKTQYF.

This clonotype was observed once. In this CDR3 the conserved last residue, phenylalanine or tryptophan, is missing, so a read error is likely. Here the CDR3 DNA reads TGTGCCAGCAGCGCCCAAACTACTAACTATGGCTACACCGTC. Translated, it gives CASSAQTTNYGYTV. The rearrangement uses TRBV2 and TRBJ1-2; D unclear. The CDR3 spans 14 residues. Germline assignment: CDR1 SNHLY and CDR2 FYNNEI. The V gene lost 6 bases and the J gene lost 0 bases, with 11 bases spanning the gap.

The V call is TRBV2, the J call TRBJ1-2, with 7 bases lining up with TRBD1. Looked up from germline, CDR1 is SNHLY and CDR2 is FYNNEI. The length of the CDR3 is 15 residues. V shed 8 bases, J shed 6 bases, and the junction held 15 bases outside the gene matches. CDR3: CASGRTGSMPDGYTF. DNA of the CDR3: TGTGCCAGCGGAAGGACAGGCTCTATGCCCGATGGCTACACCTTC.

The rearrangement uses TRBV20-1 and TRBJ1-5; a possible D gene is TRBD1 (6 bases). In germline, CDR1 is DFQATT, CDR2 SNEGSKA (reference sequence). Trimming removed 4 bases at V and 1 base at J, with 11 bases between. This CDR3 is 14 amino acids long. CDR3 coding DNA: TGCAGTGCTAACCCAGGGGCAAGCAATCAGCCCCAGCATTTT. Translating gives CSANPGASNQPQHF.

There are a few counts of this clonotype. This chain connects TRBV6-1 to TRBJ1-6, with TRBD1 matching over 8 bases. The V and J ends lost 6 bases and 1 base, in that order; junction bases with no gene match: 11. The CDR3 contains 18 residues. Germline V lookup: CDR1 MNHNS, CDR2 SASEGT. The CDR3 reads CASRTDRDPISYNSPLHF. In DNA form, the CDR3 reads TGTGCCAGCAGAACGGACAGGGACCCTATTTCCTATAATTCACCCCTCCACTTT.

This clonotype was recorded many times. This chain joins TRBV7-9 and TRBJ2-7, with D perhaps matching TRBD2 (6 bases). The ends were cut back, 5 bases at V and 5 bases at J, with 16 bases in the middle. Germline CDR1 SEHNR, CDR2 FQNEAQ (reference sequence). The CDR3 extends over 14 amino acids. The CDR3 is CASSPPAGKDEQYF. In DNA form, the CDR3 reads TGTGCCAGCAGCCCCCCGGCGGGAAAAGACGAGCAGTACTTC. Full variable domain (outside the CDR3, taken from reference TRBV7-9 and TRBJ2-7): DTGVSQNPRHKITKRGQNVTFRCDPISEHNRLYWYRQTLGQGPEFLTYFQNEAQLEKSRLLSDRFSAERPKGSFSTLEIQRTEQGDSAMYLCASSPPAGKDEQYFGPGTRLTVT.

This clonotype has just one count. The rearrangement links TRBV7-3 to TRBJ1-1; D possibly corresponds to TRBD1 (5 bases). The V gene's germline CDR1 is SGHTA and CDR2 FQGTGA. The CDR3 loop spans 16 amino acids. Deletions cut 4 bases from V and 1 base from J, with 16 bases between. CDR3 protein: CASSSQTRQPNTEAFF. The CDR3 coding sequence is TGTGCCAGCAGCTCCCAGACCCGACAGCCGAACACTGAAGCTTTCTTT. The variable domain in full, completed from reference TRBV7-3 and TRBJ1-1, reads GAGVSQTPSNKVTEKGKYVELRCDPISGHTALYWYRQSLGQGPEFLIYFQGTGAADDSGLPNDRFFAVRPEGSVSTLKIQRTERGDSAVYLCASSSQTRQPNTEAFFGQGTRLTVV.

The chain is built from TRBV10-3 and TRBJ2-2, with 8 positions matching TRBD1. Germline CDR1 reads ENHRY; CDR2 reads SYGVKD. With 8 bases clipped from V and 6 bases from J, the junction kept 5 bases outside the gene matches. The CDR3 has 13 residues. The CDR3 coding sequence is TGTGCCATCTTCGAGGACAGGGCCGGGGAGCTGTTTTTT. It translates to CAIFEDRAGELFF.

This clonotype was detected only a few times. At one end the junction does not follow the germline gene, possibly because of a read error. V gene TRBV5-4 combines with J gene TRBJ2-4, with 16 bases aligning to TRBD2. CDR1 and CDR2 from the germline V gene are SGHNT and YYREEE (reference sequence). This CDR3 is built from 18 residues. The DNA of the CDR3 is TGTGCCAGCACCTTGGAAGGGACTAGCGGGGGGGATAAAAACATTCAGTACTTC. Protein product: CASTLEGTSGGDKNIQYF.

This clonotype was recorded at least ten times. CDR3 residues: CASSVDLGSPLHF. In DNA form, the CDR3 reads TGTGCCAGCAGCGTAGATTTAGGTTCACCCCTCCACTTT. The chain combines TRBV9 with TRBJ1-6, with D unresolved. V was pared by 0 bases and J by 9 bases, with 7 bases between. CDR3 length: 13 residues. Germline V gene lookup returns CDR1 SGDLS and CDR2 YYNGEE.

In its sample, this clonotype was seen many times. J is TRBJ1-1 and V is TRBV7-8; D is possibly TRBD1 (6 bases). Trimming left V 4 bases short and J 1 base short, with 7 bases between. The germline V gene encodes CDR1 SGHVS and CDR2 FQNEAQ. This CDR3 comprises 13 residues. CDR3 DNA: TGTGCCAGCAGCTCGGACAGGAACACTGAAGCTTTCTTT. Translating gives CASSSDRNTEAFF.

This clonotype appeared many times. This chain links TRBV25-1 with TRBJ1-2; unclear D gene. CDR3 length: 13 residues. The germline gives CDR1 MGHDK, CDR2 SYGVNS. Trimming left V 3 bases short and J 4 bases short, with 9 bases between. This CDR3 reads CASSDSRIYGYTF. The CDR3 nucleotides read TGTGCCAGCAGTGACAGCCGGATCTATGGCTACACCTTC.

This clonotype was counted at least ten times. This rearrangement joins TRBV4-2 to TRBJ2-3; D ambiguous. The CDR3 spans 13 residues. Germline V gene data show CDR1 as LGHNA and CDR2 as YNFKEQ. V was shortened by 0 bases and J by 6 bases, with 7 bases between the two germline ends. CDR3 in amino acids: CASSQDSRDTQYF. Here the CDR3 DNA reads TGTGCCAGCAGCCAAGATAGCCGGGATACGCAGTATTTT.

The chain recombines TRBV11-2 with TRBJ1-3; D gene ambiguous. This CDR3 contains 15 residues. Trimming removed 2 bases at V and 0 bases at J, with 8 bases between. Germline-derived CDR1 and CDR2 are SGHAT and FQNNGV. Here the CDR3 reads CASSLMPASGNTIYF. Here the CDR3 DNA reads TGTGCCAGCAGCTTAATGCCGGCCTCTGGAAACACCATATATTTT.

The J gene is TRBJ2-6, the V gene TRBV7-9; D unclear. This CDR3 contains 15 residues. Germline V CDR1 and CDR2: SEHNR, FQNEAQ (reference sequence). The ends were cut back, 4 bases at V and 0 bases at J, with 7 bases in the middle. The chain's CDR3 is CASSYKASGANVLTF. The CDR3 DNA reads as TGTGCCAGCAGCTATAAAGCCTCTGGGGCCAACGTCCTGACTTTC.

The rearrangement joins TRBV15 to TRBJ1-1; D is possibly TRBD1 (6 bases). The germline V gene encodes CDR1 LNHNV and CDR2 YYDKDF (reference sequence). Trimming cost V 5 bases and J 1 base, with 11 bases left between them. The CDR3 is 14 amino acids. The CDR3 nucleotides read TGTGCCACCAGCGCGGACAGTACGAACACTGAAGCTTTCTTT. As protein: CATSADSTNTEAFF. The full variable domain, with the rest looked up from reference TRBV15 and TRBJ1-1, is DAMVIQNPRYQVTQFGKPVTLSCSQTLNHNVMYWYQQKSSQAPKLLFHYYDKDFNNEADTPDNFQSRRPNTSFCFLDIRSPGLGDTAMYLCATSADSTNTEAFFGQGTRLTVV.